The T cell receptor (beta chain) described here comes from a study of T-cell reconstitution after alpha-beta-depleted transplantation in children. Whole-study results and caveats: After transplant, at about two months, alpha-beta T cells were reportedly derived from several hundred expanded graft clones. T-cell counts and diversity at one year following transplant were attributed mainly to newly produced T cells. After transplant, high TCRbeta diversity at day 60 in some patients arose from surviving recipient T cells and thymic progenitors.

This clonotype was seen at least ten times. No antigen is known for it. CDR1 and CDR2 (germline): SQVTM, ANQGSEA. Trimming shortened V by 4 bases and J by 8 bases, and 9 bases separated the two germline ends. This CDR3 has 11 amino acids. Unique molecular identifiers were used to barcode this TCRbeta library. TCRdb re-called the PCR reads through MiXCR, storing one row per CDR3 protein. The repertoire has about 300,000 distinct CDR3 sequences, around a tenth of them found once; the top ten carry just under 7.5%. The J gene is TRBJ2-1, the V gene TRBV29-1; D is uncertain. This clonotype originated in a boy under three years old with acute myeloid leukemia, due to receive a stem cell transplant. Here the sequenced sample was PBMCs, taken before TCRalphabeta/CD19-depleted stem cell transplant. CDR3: CSVALPDEQFF. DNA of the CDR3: TGCAGCGTTGCCTTACCCGATGAGCAGTTCTTC.